The clone carrying this T cell receptor beta chain occurred a few times. What it binds is unknown. Germline CDR1 is SGHRS and CDR2 is YFSETQ. V lost 3 bases and J lost 5, with 11 bases in between. The CDR3 covers 13 residues. This specimen comes from a study of T-cell memory formation after mild COVID-19. TCRdb processed the 5' RACE reads anew with MiXCR; each CDR3 protein has one entry. The data contain 270,000 or so distinct CDR3 sequences, approximately 18% of them singletons. The study, taken as a whole, reports: Clones shrinking between day 15 and 85 showed a balanced CD4/CD8 split, and those that grew later tilted toward CD4+. That cross-reactive memory joined was suggested by some responding clones appearing in pre-infection memory.

Source material: PBMCs or a T cell subset sorted from them (not recorded which). This sequence was found in a man in his late teens or twenties who had mild COVID-19 (a few samples of this study predate the infection). Cell type and time point are not known. V usage is TRBV5-1 and J usage is TRBJ1-1; D is unclear. CDR3 nucleotide sequence: TGCGCCAGCAGCTCCGAAACGCGAACTGAAGCTTTCTTT. Protein sequence: CASSSETRTEAFF.